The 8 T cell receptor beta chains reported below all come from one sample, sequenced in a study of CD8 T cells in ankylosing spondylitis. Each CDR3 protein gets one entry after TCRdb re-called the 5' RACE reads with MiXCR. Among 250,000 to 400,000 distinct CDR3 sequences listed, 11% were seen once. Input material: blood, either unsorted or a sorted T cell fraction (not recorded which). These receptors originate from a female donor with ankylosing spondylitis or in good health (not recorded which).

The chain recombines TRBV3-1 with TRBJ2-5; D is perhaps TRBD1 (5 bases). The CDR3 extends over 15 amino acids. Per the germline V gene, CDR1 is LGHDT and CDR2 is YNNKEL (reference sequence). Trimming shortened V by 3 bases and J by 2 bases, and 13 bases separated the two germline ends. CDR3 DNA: TGTGCCAGCAGCCAGATACAGACAGCTCAAGAGACCCAGTACTTC. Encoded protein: CASSQIQTAQETQYF.

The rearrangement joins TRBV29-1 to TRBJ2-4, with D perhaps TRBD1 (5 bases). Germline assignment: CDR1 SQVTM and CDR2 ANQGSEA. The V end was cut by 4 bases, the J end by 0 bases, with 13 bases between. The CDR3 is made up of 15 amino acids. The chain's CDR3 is CSVASGLIAKNIQYF. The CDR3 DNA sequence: TGCAGCGTTGCCTCAGGGTTGATAGCCAAAAACATTCAGTACTTC. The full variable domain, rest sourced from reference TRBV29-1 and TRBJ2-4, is SAVISQKPSRDICQRGTSLTIQCQVDSQVTMMFWYRQQPGQSLTLIATANQGSEATYESGFVIDKFPISRPNLTFSTLTVSNMSPEDSSIYLCSVASGLIAKNIQYFGAGTRLSVL.

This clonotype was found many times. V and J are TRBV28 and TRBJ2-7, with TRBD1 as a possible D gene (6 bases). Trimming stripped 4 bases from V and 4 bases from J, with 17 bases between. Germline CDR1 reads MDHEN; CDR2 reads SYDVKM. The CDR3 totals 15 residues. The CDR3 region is CASSSSGTPPYEQYF. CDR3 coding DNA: TGTGCCAGCAGTTCATCTGGGACACCCCCTTACGAGCAGTACTTC.

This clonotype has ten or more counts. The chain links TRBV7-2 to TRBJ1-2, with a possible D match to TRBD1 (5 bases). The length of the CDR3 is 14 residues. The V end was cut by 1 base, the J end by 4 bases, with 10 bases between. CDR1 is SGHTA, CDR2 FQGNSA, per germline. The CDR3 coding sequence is TGTGCCAGCAGCTTAGGGGGCGGACGCTATGGCTACACCTTC. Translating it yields CASSLGGGRYGYTF.

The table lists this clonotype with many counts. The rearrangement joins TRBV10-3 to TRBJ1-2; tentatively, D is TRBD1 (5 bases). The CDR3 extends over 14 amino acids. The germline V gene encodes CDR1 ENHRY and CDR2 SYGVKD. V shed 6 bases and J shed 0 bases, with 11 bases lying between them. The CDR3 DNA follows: TGTGCCATCAGCGAAGTGACAGCTAACTATGGCTACACCTTC. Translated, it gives CAISEVTANYGYTF.

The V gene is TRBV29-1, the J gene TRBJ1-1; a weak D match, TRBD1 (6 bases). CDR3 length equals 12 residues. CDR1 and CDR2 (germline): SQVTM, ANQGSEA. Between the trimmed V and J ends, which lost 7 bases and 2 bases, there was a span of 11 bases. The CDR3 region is CSAGDINTEAFF. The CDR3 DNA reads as TGCAGCGCCGGGGACATCAACACTGAAGCTTTCTTT.

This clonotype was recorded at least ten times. CDR3 coding DNA: TGCGCCAGCAGCCTGGGACAGCTACTCCCTAATGAGCAGTTCTTC. Translating it yields CASSLGQLLPNEQFF. V gene TRBV5-1 combines with J gene TRBJ2-1; 7 bases match TRBD1. J lost 7 bases, V lost 4 bases, and 11 bases had no gene match. Germline CDR1 reads SGHRS; CDR2 reads YFSETQ. The length of the CDR3 is 15 residues.

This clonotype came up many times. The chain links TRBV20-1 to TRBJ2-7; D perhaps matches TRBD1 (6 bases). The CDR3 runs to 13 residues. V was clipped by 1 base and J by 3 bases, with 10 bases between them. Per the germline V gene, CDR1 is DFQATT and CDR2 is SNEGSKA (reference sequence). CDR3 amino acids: CSARGETGYEQYF. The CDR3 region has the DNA TGCAGTGCTAGAGGGGAGACAGGCTACGAGCAGTACTTC.